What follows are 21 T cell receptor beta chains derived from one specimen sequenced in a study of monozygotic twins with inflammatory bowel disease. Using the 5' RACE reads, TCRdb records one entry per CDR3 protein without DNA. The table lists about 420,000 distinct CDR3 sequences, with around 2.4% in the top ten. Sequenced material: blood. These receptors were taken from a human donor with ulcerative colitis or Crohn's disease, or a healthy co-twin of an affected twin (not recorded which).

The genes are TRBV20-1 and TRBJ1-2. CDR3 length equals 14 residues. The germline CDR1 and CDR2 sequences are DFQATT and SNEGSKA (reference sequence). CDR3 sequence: CSARLSDANYGYTF.

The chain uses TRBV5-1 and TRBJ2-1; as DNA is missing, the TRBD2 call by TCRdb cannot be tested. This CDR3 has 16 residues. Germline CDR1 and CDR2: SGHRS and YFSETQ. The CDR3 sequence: CASSLEGSGGYNEQFF.

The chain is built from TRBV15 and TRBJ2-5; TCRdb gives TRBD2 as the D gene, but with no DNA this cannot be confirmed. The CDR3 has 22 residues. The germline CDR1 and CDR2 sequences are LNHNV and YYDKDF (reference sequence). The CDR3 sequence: CATSRPPGQSGLAGGYGGTQYF.

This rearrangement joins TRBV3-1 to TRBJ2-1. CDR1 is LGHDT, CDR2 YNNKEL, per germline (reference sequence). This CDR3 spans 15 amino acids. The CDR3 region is CASSQVSVGYNEQFF.

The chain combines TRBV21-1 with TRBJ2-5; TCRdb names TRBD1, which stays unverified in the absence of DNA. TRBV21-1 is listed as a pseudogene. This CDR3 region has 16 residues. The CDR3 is CASRPGLGPGTETQYF.

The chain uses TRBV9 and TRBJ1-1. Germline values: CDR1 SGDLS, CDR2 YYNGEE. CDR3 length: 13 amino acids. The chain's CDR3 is CASSVARETEAFF.

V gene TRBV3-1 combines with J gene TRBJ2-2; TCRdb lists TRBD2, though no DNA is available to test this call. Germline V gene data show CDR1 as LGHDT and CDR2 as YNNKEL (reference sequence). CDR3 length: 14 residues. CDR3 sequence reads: CASSQPLAAGELFF.

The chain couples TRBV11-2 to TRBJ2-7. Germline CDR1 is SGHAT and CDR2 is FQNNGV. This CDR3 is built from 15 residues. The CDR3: CASSLEHWRGAEQYF.

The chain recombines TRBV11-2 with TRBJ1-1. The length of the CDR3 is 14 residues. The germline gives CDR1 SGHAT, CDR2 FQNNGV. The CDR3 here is CASSLGWMNTEAFF.

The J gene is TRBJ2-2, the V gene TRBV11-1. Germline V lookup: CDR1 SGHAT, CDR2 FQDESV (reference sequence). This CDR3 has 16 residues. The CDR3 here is CASSPTVHANTGELFF.

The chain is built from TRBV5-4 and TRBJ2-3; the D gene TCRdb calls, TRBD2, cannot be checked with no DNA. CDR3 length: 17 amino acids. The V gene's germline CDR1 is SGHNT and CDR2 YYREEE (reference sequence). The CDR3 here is CASSLKRGEPLADTQYF.

The CDR3 region is CASSETERNSPLHF. This chain joins TRBV6-1 and TRBJ1-6; TCRdb's D call of TRBD1 is untestable without DNA. The CDR3 runs to 14 residues. Germline values: CDR1 MNHNS, CDR2 SASEGT.

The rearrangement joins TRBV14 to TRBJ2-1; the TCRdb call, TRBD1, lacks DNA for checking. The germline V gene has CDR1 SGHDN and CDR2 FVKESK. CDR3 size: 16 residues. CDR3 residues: CASSQEFSGIRNEQFF.

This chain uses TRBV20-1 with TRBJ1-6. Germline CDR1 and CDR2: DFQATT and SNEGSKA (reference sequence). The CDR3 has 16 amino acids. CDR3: CSAPLTESSYNSPLHF.

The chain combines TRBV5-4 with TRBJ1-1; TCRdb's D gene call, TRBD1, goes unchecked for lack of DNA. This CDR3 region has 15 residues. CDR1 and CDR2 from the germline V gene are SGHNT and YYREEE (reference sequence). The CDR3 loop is CASSPDSTVNTEAFF.

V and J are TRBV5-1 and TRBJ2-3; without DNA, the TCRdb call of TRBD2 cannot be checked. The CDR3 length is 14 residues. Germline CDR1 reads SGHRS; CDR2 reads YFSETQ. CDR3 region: CASRKGGSTDTQYF. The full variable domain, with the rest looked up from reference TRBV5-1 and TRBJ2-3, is KAGVTQTPRYLIKTRGQQVTLSCSPISGHRSVSWYQQTPGQGLQFLFEYFSETQRNKGNFPGRFSGRQFSNSRSEMNVSTLELGDSALYLCASRKGGSTDTQYFGPGTRLTVL.

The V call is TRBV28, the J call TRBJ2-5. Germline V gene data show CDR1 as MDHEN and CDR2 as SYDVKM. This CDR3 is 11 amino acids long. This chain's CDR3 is CASTSSETQYF.

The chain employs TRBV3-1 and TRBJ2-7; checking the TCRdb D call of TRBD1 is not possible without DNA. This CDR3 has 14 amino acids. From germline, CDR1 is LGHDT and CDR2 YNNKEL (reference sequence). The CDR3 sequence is CASSLERSRGEQYF.

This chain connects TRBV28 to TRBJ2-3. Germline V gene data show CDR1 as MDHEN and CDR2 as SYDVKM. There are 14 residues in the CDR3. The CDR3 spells CASSLQWDTDTQYF.

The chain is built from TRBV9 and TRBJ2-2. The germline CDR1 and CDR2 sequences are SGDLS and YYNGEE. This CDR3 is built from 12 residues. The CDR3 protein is CASSRGNGELFF.

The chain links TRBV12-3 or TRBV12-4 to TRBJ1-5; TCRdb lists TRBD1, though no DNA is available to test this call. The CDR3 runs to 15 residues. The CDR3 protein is CASRPGGRGNQPQHF.